Below, one T cell receptor beta chain is given with its context. The CDR3 contains 14 residues. Germline V gene data show CDR1 as LGHNA and CDR2 as YSLEER. V was pared by 4 bases and J by 7 bases, with 17 bases between. These data belong to a study of T cell repertoires in cytomegalovirus infection. TCRdb redid the calling of the reads with MiXCR, one entry per CDR3 protein. This repertoire shows about 250,000 distinct CDR3 sequences, 12% found once; its top ten account for 1.5% to 2%. Material for sequencing was PBMCs. V and J are TRBV4-3 and TRBJ2-7; D remains ambiguous. This sequence was found in a human donor in good health (CMV status not recorded). Some clones in this sample may be carry-over from other donors' samples. For the CDR3, the DNA is TGCGCCAGCAGCCGTGAGGTTGGGATAGGGGAGCAGTACTTC. Its translation is CASSREVGIGEQYF.